Below are 29 T cell receptor beta chains sequenced from a single sample in a study of shared clonotypes between healthy human individuals (dated by TCRdb to the early 2020s). Library prep was done by the immunoSEQ multiplex PCR assay. TCRdb obtained this table from immuneACCESS and retained in-frame rearrangements with V and J assigned. These tables miss some clones; where compared with another copy, unresolved V genes account for less than half of the shortfall, and the remainder is unexplained. Within this sample are about 680,000 clones, with under 95% of them counted one time only. The ten largest account for more than 20% of the sample. CD8 naive samples were obtained by positive selection for CCR7 among CD45RO-negative cells, yielding a CD45RA+CCR7+ population from which TemRA cells were excluded. Sequenced: naive CD8+ T cells sorted from blood. Explained via the paper, the cell subset or site label denotes: CD45RA+CCR7+. The receptors here all came from a man under 40 in good health.

Only one count was recorded for this clone. The chain is built from TRBV7-9 and TRBJ1-3, with 7 bases that match TRBD1. The CDR3 contains 15 residues. Germline CDR1 and CDR2: SEHNR and FQNEAQ (reference sequence). V trimming: 5 bases; J trimming: 2 bases; junction bases outside the gene matches: 6. The CDR3, as DNA: TGTGCCAGCAGCAGCGAGAGGGGGCCTGGAAACACCATATATTTT. Translating it yields CASSSERGPGNTIYF. The full variable domain, rest sourced from reference TRBV7-9 and TRBJ1-3, is DTGVSQNPRHKITKRGQNVTFRCDPISEHNRLYWYRQTLGQGPEFLTYFQNEAQLEKSRLLSDRFSAERPKGSFSTLEIQRTEQGDSAMYLCASSSERGPGNTIYFGEGSWLTVV.

Comments on this clone: Other DNA sequences in this sample translate to the same CDR3. The V and J genes are TRBV7-9 and TRBJ2-7; 8 bases map to TRBD2. Losses at the gene ends were 5 bases for V and 7 bases for J; bases not matched to a gene: 4. CDR1 is SEHNR and CDR2 is FQNEAQ in the germline V gene (reference sequence). The CDR3 totals 12 residues. The CDR3 reads CASSLAGGEQYF. CDR3 nucleotides: TGTGCCAGCAGCCTGGCGGGGGGAGAGCAGTACTTC.

To note about this clone: A far bigger clonotype differs at one base, so this is likely a read error. The chain carries TRBV27 and TRBJ2-2; a possible D gene is TRBD1 (6 bases). The V end was cut by 7 bases, the J end by 4 bases, with 16 bases between. This CDR3 is 15 amino acids long. Per the germline V gene, CDR1 is MNHEY and CDR2 is SMNVEV (reference sequence). CDR3 DNA sequence: TGTGCCAGCAAACCAGGGACAAGCATCACCGGGGAGCTGTTTTTT. As protein: CASKPGTSITGELFF.

The chain links TRBV7-6 to TRBJ2-7; D is ambiguous. The CDR3 contains 12 residues. V lost 2 bases, J lost 5 bases, and 7 bases lay in between. Per germline, CDR1 SGHVS and CDR2 FNYEAQ. The CDR3 protein is CASSLYFDEQYF. As DNA, the CDR3 is TGTGCCAGCAGCTTATATTTCGACGAGCAGTACTTC.

The chain combines TRBV18 with TRBJ2-7, with D hard to call. V dropped 2 bases and J dropped 3 bases, with 11 bases sitting between them. The germline V gene encodes CDR1 KGHSH and CDR2 LQKENI. This CDR3 has 14 residues. CDR3 DNA sequence: TGTGCCAGCTCACCATTGGGCCCTCACTACGAGCAGTACTTC. Residues: CASSPLGPHYEQYF.

This chain joins TRBV18 and TRBJ2-5; D is possibly TRBD2 (5 bases). The CDR3 covers 15 residues. V lost 0 bases and J lost 4, with 12 bases in between. Germline V gene sequence: CDR1 KGHSH, CDR2 LQKENI. CDR3 in DNA: TGTGCCAGCTCACCACCGGCGGGTCGCGGAGAGACCCAGTACTTC. Amino acid sequence: CASSPPAGRGETQYF. The complete variable domain, with remaining parts taken from reference TRBV18 and TRBJ2-5, reads NAGVMQNPRHLVRRRGQEARLRCSPMKGHSHVYWYRQLPEEGLKFMVYLQKENIIDESGMPKERFSAEFPKEGPSILRIQQVVRGDSAAYFCASSPPAGRGETQYFGPGTRLLVL.

V and J are TRBV27 and TRBJ2-3; no firm D call. The CDR3 extends over 15 amino acids. Germline assignment: CDR1 MNHEY and CDR2 SMNVEV (reference sequence). V gave up 5 bases and J gave up 2 bases, with 14 bases separating them. The CDR3 DNA reads as TGTGCCAGCAGTCCCCGAAGAGCACCCACAGATACGCAGTATTTT. Translated: CASSPRRAPTDTQYF.

V is TRBV28 and J is TRBJ2-7; tentative D call: TRBD2 (6 bases). The CDR3 is 15 amino acids. The V end was cut by 5 bases, the J end by 4 bases, with 18 bases between. Germline V gene lookup returns CDR1 MDHEN and CDR2 SYDVKM. The CDR3 DNA reads as TGTGCCAGCAGTGACTCGGGACTCGGGCTTTACGAGCAGTACTTC. Residues: CASSDSGLGLYEQYF.

This clone was detected only once. This chain uses TRBV29-1 with TRBJ2-1; 8 bases are shared with TRBD2. This CDR3 is built from 13 residues. J lost 7 bases, V lost 7 bases, and 9 bases had no gene match. CDR1 SQVTM and CDR2 ANQGSEA come from the germline V gene. The CDR3 sequence is CSAAGGKKNEQFF. DNA for the CDR3: TGCAGCGCCGCGGGGGGAAAAAAGAATGAGCAGTTCTTC.

The chain recombines TRBV28 with TRBJ2-3; D is unresolved. CDR1 is MDHEN, CDR2 SYDVKM, per germline. CDR3 size: 16 residues. Between the trimmed V and J ends, which lost 7 bases and 2 bases, there was a span of 19 bases. CDR3 sequence reads: CASTTTSNLFTDTQYF. The CDR3 DNA reads as TGTGCCAGCACAACAACCTCCAACCTTTTCACAGATACGCAGTATTTT.

The gene calls are TRBV9 and TRBJ2-2, with D perhaps TRBD1 (6 bases). Germline CDR1 SGDLS, CDR2 YYNGEE. Trimming pared 3 bases from V and 4 bases from J, leaving 10 bases between. The CDR3 is 14 residues long. CDR3 sequence reads: CASSAWTATGELFF. The CDR3 DNA follows: TGTGCCAGCAGCGCCTGGACAGCCACCGGGGAGCTGTTTTTT. Combining the CDR3 with reference TRBV9 and TRBJ2-2 gives the whole variable domain DSGVTQTPKHLITATGQRVTLRCSPRSGDLSVYWYQQSLDQGLQFLIQYYNGEERAKGNILERFSAQQFPDLHSELNLSSLELGDSALYFCASSAWTATGELFFGEGSRLTVL.

This clone was counted only a few times. The V and J genes are TRBV9 and TRBJ2-7; a possible D gene is TRBD2 (6 bases). Germline V gene lookup returns CDR1 SGDLS and CDR2 YYNGEE. CDR3 length: 14 amino acids. Trimming left V 3 bases short and J 5 bases short, with 15 bases between. CDR3 DNA: TGTGCCAGCAGCGCGGGGACTCGAGTCGACGAGCAGTACTTC. It translates to CASSAGTRVDEQYF.

This clone occurred once. The chain links TRBV5-6 to TRBJ2-1; the match to TRBD1 covers 7 bases. Germline V lookup: CDR1 SGHDT, CDR2 YYEEEE. J was trimmed by 5 bases and V by 4 bases; bases with no gene match: 6. This CDR3 is built from 14 residues. The CDR3 DNA sequence: TGTGCCAGCAGCCTTCAACAGGGGAACAATGAGCAGTTCTTC. It encodes CASSLQQGNNEQFF.

The V and J genes are TRBV6-5 and TRBJ2-7; tentatively, D is TRBD1 (6 bases). Germline loops: CDR1 MNHEY, CDR2 SVGAGI. There are 16 residues in the CDR3. Trimming pared 2 bases from V and 6 bases from J, leaving 20 bases between. The CDR3, as DNA: TGTGCCAGCAGTTACCTGACAGGACCCCCGAGAAGCGAGCAGTACTTC. Translated, it gives CASSYLTGPPRSEQYF.

J is TRBJ2-1 and V is TRBV7-6; either TRBD1 or TRBD2 may supply D (5 bases each). The CDR3 spans 13 residues. The germline V gene has CDR1 SGHVS and CDR2 FNYEAQ. The germline V and J ends were trimmed by 5 bases and 2 bases, with 7 bases remaining between them. CDR3: CASSQGAYNEQFF. CDR3 nucleotides: TGTGCCAGCAGCCAGGGAGCCTACAATGAGCAGTTCTTC.

This chain uses TRBV11-2 with TRBJ1-2; no firm D call. This CDR3 contains 15 residues. CDR1 is SGHAT and CDR2 is FQNNGV in the germline V gene. V was cut by 1 base and J by 5 bases, with 14 bases left in between. The chain's CDR3 is CASSLAVADLYGYTF. CDR3 nucleotide sequence: TGTGCCAGCAGCTTAGCCGTGGCGGACCTTTATGGCTACACCTTC.

The chain carries TRBV29-1 and TRBJ2-5, with D uncertain. Germline lookup yields CDR1 SQVTM and CDR2 ANQGSEA. V lost 7 bases, J lost 1 base, and 4 bases lay in between. The CDR3 runs to 10 residues. The CDR3 region has the DNA TGCAGCGCCACCCAAGAGACCCAGTACTTC. Translation gives CSATQETQYF.

The chain is built from TRBV11-1 and TRBJ2-2; weak D call: TRBD2 (6 bases). CDR1 and CDR2 (germline): SGHAT, FQDESV (reference sequence). With 3 bases removed from V and 2 bases from J, the gap between germline ends came to 16 bases. The CDR3 consists of 17 residues. The CDR3 sequence is CASSFPLRELNTGELFF. CDR3 sequence (DNA): TGTGCCAGCAGCTTTCCTCTCCGGGAGTTAAACACCGGGGAGCTGTTTTTT.

The chain links TRBV4-1 to TRBJ2-7, with TRBD2 identical over 14 bases. The CDR3 extends over 16 amino acids. Trimming at V came to 3 bases and at J to 6 bases, leaving 7 bases not matched to a gene. CDR1 is MGHRA, CDR2 YSYEKL, per germline. CDR3 nucleotides: TGCGCCAGCAGCCATGACGGGACTAGCGGGAGTAGCGAGCAGTACTTC. This encodes CASSHDGTSGSSEQYF.

This chain joins TRBV19 and TRBJ2-7; TRBD1 is a possible D gene (6 bases). Per the germline V gene, CDR1 is LNHDA and CDR2 is SQIVND (reference sequence). V gave up 7 bases and J gave up 0 bases, with 16 bases separating them. This CDR3 has 15 amino acids. The CDR3 region is CASKVGRGSSYEQYF. CDR3 sequence (DNA): TGTGCCAGTAAGGTCGGCAGGGGCAGCTCCTACGAGCAGTACTTC.

The CDR3 coding sequence is TGTGCCAGCAGCGCCCGGAGCGCCAATGAGCAGTTCTTC. Amino acids: CASSARSANEQFF. The chain recombines TRBV5-4 with TRBJ2-1, with unresolved D. CDR3 length: 13 amino acids. From germline, CDR1 is SGHNT and CDR2 YYREEE (reference sequence). The V end lost 4 bases, the J end lost 6 bases, and 11 bases lay between the germline ends. The full variable domain, rest sourced from reference TRBV5-4 and TRBJ2-1, is ETGVTQSPTHLIKTRGQQVTLRCSSQSGHNTVSWYQQALGQGPQFIFQYYREEENGRGNFPPRFSGLQFPNYSSELNVNALELDDSALYLCASSARSANEQFFGPGTRLTVL.

The chain has TRBV4-3 and TRBJ2-1; TRBD1 aligns across 8 bases. The CDR3 is 18 residues long. V gave up 3 bases and J gave up 5 bases; unmatched junction bases: 15. CDR1 and CDR2 (germline): LGHNA, YSLEER. The CDR3 sequence: CASSHLLSRDRNNNEQFF. CDR3 bases: TGCGCCAGCAGCCACTTATTATCCCGGGACAGGAATAACAATGAGCAGTTCTTC.

This chain links TRBV6-4 with TRBJ1-5; no clear D. The V end was cut by 3 bases, the J end by 0 bases, with 9 bases between. The CDR3 has 15 amino acids. Germline V gene lookup returns CDR1 MRHNA and CDR2 SNTAGT. For the CDR3, the DNA is TGTGCCAGCAGTGATGGTGTTGGTAGCAATCAGCCCCAGCATTTT. Its protein product is CASSDGVGSNQPQHF.

The CDR3 here is CASSADYEQYF. For the CDR3, the DNA is TGTGCCAGCAGCGCCGACTACGAGCAGTACTTC. The genes are TRBV9 and TRBJ2-7; no firm D call. Germline loops: CDR1 SGDLS, CDR2 YYNGEE. This CDR3 is built from 11 residues. The V gene lost 3 bases and the J gene lost 3 bases, with 4 bases spanning the gap.

The chain couples TRBV19 to TRBJ2-1; TRBD2 matches at 9 bases. Trimming at V came to 5 bases and at J to 0 bases, leaving 5 bases not matched to a gene. The germline CDR1 and CDR2 sequences are LNHDA and SQIVND (reference sequence). This CDR3 contains 16 residues. The CDR3 DNA follows: TGTGCCAGTAGTTTCTTTAGCGGGAGCTCCTACAATGAGCAGTTCTTC. Residues: CASSFFSGSSYNEQFF.

This clone was observed a few times. Other nucleotide sequences in the sample specify the same CDR3. The gene calls are TRBV28 and TRBJ2-7; D ambiguous. CDR1 is MDHEN and CDR2 is SYDVKM in the germline V gene. V gave up 5 bases and J gave up 2 bases, with 7 bases separating them. The CDR3 spans 12 residues. CDR3 in amino acids: CASSGYTYEQYF. In DNA, the CDR3 is TGTGCCAGCAGTGGGTACACCTACGAGCAGTACTTC.

The chain joins TRBV27 to TRBJ2-1, with D unclear. V was shortened by 8 bases and J by 0 bases, with 2 bases between the two germline ends. This CDR3 comprises 11 residues. The germline V gene has CDR1 MNHEY and CDR2 SMNVEV (reference sequence). CDR3 amino acids: CASGSYNEQFF. In nucleotides, the CDR3 is TGTGCCAGCGGCTCCTACAATGAGCAGTTCTTC.

To note about this clone: The same CDR3 is also encoded by other DNA sequences in this sample. CDR3 nucleotide sequence: TGTGCCAGTGGACAGCCAACCTACGAGCAGTACTTC. Amino acids: CASGQPTYEQYF. This rearrangement joins TRBV6-1 to TRBJ2-7; a weak D match, TRBD1 (6 bases). The CDR3 contains 12 residues. In germline, CDR1 is MNHNS, CDR2 SASEGT. The V end lost 9 bases, the J end lost 2 bases, and 11 bases lay between the germline ends.

Notes on this clone: The same CDR3 also results from other DNA sequences found in this sample. The chain combines TRBV7-9 with TRBJ2-2; the D is unclear. The germline CDR1 and CDR2 sequences are SEHNR and FQNEAQ (reference sequence). This CDR3 is 12 amino acids long. Deletions cut 5 bases from V and 6 bases from J, with 7 bases between. The CDR3 protein is CASSLSSGELFF. The CDR3 DNA reads TGTGCCAGCAGCCTGAGTTCCGGGGAGCTGTTTTTT.